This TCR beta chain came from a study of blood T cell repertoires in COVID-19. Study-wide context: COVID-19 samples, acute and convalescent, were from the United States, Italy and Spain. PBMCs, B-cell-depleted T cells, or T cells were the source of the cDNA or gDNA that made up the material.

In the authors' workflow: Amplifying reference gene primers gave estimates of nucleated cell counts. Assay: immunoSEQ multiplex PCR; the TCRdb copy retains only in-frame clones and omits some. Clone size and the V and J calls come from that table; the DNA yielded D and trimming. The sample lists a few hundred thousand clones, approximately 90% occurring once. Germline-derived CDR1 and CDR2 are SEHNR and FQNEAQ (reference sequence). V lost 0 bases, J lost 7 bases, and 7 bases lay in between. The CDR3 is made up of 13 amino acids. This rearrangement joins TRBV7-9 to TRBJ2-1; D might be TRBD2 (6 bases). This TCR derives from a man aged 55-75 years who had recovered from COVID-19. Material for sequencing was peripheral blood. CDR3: CASSLAGLNEQFF. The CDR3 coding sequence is TGTGCCAGCAGCTTAGCGGGACTGAATGAGCAGTTCTTC.